This T cell receptor beta chain stems from a study of shared clonotypes between healthy human individuals. Measured with immunoSEQ multiplex PCR; TCRdb has only the in-frame clones, and not every one. Among hundreds of thousands of clones, approximately 79% were seen once, and the ten largest hold about 1.8%. This clone was seen more than once but under ten times. The same CDR3 can be traced to other DNA sequences in this sample. This CDR3 is built from 13 residues. Trimming removed 6 bases at V and 2 bases at J, with 11 bases between. The V gene's germline CDR1 is MNHEY and CDR2 SMNVEV (reference sequence).

The clonotype was recovered from a woman aged 25 to 39 in good health. V is TRBV27 and J is TRBJ2-7; no definite D call. Sample: memory CD4+ T cells sorted from blood. This sample's subset: CD45RA-negative fraction. The CDR3 DNA follows: TGTGCCAGCAGCCCCCCCGGAGCCTACGAGCAGTACTTC. This codes for CASSPPGAYEQYF.